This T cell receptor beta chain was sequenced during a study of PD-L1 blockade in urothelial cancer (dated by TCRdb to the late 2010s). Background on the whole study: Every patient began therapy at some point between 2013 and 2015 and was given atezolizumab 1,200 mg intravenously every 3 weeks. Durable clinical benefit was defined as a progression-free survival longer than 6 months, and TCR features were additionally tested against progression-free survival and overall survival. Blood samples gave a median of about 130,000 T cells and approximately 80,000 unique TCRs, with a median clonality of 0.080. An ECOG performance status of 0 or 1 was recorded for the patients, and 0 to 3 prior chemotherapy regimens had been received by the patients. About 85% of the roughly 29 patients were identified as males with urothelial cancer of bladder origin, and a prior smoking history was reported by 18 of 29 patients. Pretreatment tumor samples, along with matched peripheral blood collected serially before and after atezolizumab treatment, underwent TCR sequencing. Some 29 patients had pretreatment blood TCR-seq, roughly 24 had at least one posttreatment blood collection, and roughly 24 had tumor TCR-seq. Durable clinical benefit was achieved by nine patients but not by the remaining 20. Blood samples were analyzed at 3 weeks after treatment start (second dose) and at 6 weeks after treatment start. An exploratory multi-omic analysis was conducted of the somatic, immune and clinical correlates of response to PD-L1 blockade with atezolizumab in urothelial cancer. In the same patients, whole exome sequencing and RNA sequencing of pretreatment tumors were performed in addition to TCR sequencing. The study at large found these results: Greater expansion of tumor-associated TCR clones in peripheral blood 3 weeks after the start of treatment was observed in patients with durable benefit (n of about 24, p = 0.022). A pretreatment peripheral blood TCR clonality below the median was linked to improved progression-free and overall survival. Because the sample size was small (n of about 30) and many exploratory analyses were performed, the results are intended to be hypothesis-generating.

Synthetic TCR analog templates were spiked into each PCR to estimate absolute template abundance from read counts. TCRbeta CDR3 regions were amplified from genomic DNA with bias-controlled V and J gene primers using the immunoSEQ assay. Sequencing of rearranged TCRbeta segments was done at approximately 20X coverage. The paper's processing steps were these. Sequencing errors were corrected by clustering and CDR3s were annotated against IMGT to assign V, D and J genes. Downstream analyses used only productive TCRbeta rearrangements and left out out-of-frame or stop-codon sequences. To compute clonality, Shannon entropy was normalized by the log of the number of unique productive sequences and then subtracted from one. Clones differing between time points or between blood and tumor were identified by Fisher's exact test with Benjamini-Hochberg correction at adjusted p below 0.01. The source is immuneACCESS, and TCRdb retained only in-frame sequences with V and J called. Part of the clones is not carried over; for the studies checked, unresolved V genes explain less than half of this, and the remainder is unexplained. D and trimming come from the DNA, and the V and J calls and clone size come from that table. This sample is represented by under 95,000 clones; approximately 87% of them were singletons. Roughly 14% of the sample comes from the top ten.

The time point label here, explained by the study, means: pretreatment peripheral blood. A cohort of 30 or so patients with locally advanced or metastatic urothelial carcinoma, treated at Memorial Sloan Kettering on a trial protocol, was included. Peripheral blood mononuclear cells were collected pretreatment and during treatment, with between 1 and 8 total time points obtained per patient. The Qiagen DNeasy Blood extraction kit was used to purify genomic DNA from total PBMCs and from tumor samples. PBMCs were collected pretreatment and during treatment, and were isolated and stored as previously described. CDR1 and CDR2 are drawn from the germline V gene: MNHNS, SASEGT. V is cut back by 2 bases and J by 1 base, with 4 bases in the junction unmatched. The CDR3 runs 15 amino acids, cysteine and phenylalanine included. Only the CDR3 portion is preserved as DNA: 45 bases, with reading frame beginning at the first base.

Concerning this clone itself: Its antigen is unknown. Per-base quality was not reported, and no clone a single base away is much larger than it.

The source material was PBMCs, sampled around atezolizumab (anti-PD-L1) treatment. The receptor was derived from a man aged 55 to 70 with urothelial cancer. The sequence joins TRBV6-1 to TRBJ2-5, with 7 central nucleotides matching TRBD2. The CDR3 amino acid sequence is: CASSEFGGGQETQYF. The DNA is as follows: TGTGCCAGCAGTGAATTTGGGGGGGGCCAAGAGACCCAGTACTTC.